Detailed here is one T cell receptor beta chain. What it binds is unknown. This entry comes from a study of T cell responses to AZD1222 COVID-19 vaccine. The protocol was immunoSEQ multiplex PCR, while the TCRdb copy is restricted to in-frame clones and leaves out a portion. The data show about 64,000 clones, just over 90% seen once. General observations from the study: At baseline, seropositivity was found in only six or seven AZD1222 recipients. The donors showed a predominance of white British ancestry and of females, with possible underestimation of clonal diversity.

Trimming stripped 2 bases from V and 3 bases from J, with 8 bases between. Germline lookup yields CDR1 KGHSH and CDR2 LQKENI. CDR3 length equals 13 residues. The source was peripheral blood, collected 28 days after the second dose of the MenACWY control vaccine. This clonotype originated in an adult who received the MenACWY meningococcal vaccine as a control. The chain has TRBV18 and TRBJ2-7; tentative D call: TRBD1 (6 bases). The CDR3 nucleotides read TGTGCCAGCTCACCAGCACAGGGCTACGAGCAGTACTTC. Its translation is CASSPAQGYEQYF. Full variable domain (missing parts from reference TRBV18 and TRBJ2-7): NAGVMQNPRHLVRRRGQEARLRCSPMKGHSHVYWYRQLPEEGLKFMVYLQKENIIDESGMPKERFSAEFPKEGPSILRIQQVVRGDSAAYFCASSPAQGYEQYFGPGTRLTVT.